This T cell receptor beta chain was identified in a study of blood T cell repertoires in COVID-19. In germline, CDR1 is SGHRS, CDR2 YFSETQ. The CDR3 runs 15 residues. V shed 0 bases and J shed 7 bases, with 13 bases lying between them. This table comes from immunoSEQ multiplex PCR, and its TCRdb copy is limited to in-frame clones, with some not included. The repertoire includes about 370,000 clones, roughly nine tenths of them detected once, and less than 3.5% sits in the top ten. This TCR came from a woman in her 30s with COVID-19, enrolled during active disease. The sample consisted of peripheral blood. V and J are TRBV5-1 and TRBJ2-2; no reliable D call. Here the CDR3 DNA reads TGCGCCAGCAGCTTGGGCCAGAGTAGCTTCGGGGAGCTGTTTTTT. It translates to CASSLGQSSFGELFF.